This T cell receptor beta chain was recorded in a study of vaccination and CD4 T cells after COVID-19. Study summary: Four females and six males made up the convalescents, with two Hispanic.

With regard to this clonotype: Its antigen is unidentified.

CDR1 is MNHEY, CDR2 SMNVEV, per germline (reference sequence). The ends lost 5 bases at V and 5 bases at J; junction bases unmatched: 13. The CDR3 is made up of 16 amino acids. The Oncomine TCR Beta short-read assay was applied to DNA of cultured CD4+ T cells. One entry per CDR3 protein results from TCRdb running MiXCR on the PCR reads. Among about 13,000 distinct CDR3 sequences listed, around 44% were seen once. Treatment specified: roughly nine-day PBMC culture with coronavirus spike peptide pools or control peptides (ViraFEST assay). This receptor was taken from a human donor who had recovered from COVID-19. The sequenced sample was CD4+ T cells from blood, cultured in vitro. The V call is TRBV27, the J call TRBJ1-1, with 8 bases fitting TRBD1. The CDR3 bases are TGTGCCAGCAGTGAGAGGACAGGGCCGCATCGAACTGAAGCTTTCTTT. It translates to CASSERTGPHRTEAFF.